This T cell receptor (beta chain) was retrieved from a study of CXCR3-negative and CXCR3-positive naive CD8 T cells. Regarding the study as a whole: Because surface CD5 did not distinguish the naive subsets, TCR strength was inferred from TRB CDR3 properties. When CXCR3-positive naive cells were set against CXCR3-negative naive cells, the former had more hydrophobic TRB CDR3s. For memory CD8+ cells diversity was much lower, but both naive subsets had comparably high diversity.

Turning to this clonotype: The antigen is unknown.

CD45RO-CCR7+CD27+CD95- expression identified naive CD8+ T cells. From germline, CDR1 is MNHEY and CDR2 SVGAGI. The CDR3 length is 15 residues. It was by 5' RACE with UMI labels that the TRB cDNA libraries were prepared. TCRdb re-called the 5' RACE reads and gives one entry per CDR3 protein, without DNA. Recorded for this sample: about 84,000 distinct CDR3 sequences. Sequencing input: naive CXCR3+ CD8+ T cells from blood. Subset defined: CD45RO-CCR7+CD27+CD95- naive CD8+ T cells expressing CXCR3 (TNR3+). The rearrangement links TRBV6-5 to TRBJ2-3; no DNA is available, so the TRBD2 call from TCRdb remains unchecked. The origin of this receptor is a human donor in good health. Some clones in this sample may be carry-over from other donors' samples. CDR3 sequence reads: CASSNSGRVADTQYF.